A single sample gave rise to the 31 T cell receptor beta chains below, sequenced in a study of response to subunit inactivated influenza vaccine. Each CDR3 protein gets one entry after TCRdb re-called the RT-PCR reads with MiXCR. This sample yields around 490,000 distinct CDR3 sequences, of which approximately 7.7% are seen a single time; 10% to 15% belongs to the top ten. The sequencing here drew on PBMCs from blood, taken less than 25 months after vaccination. Receptor source: a man aged 50 to 69 who received an inactivated influenza vaccine.

This chain joins TRBV5-1 and TRBJ2-1; TRBD1 agrees at 9 bases. This CDR3 is built from 15 residues. Germline V gene sequence: CDR1 SGHRS, CDR2 YFSETQ. Trimming removed 5 bases from V and 6 bases from J; junction bases left unmatched: 9. Here the CDR3 DNA reads TGCGCCAGCAGACACGTGACGACAGGGGGCAATGAGCAGTTCTTC. This codes for CASRHVTTGGNEQFF.

This clonotype was recorded many times. The CDR3 loop reads CASSPHTGGGDTEAFF. The CDR3 DNA follows: TGTGCCAGCAGCCCCCACACCGGCGGAGGGGACACTGAAGCTTTCTTT. The gene calls are TRBV28 and TRBJ1-1; D possibly corresponds to TRBD1 (5 bases). This CDR3 spans 16 amino acids. CDR1 is MDHEN, CDR2 SYDVKM, per germline. Trimming took 6 bases from V and 3 from J, leaving 20 bases between them.

This CDR3 reads CSAQDRGLDTQYF. CDR3 sequence (DNA): TGCAGCGCTCAGGACAGGGGGCTAGATACGCAGTATTTT. The chain links TRBV29-1 to TRBJ2-3; 11 nucleotides align to TRBD1. The CDR3 covers 13 residues. Germline V gives CDR1 SQVTM, CDR2 ANQGSEA. The junction had 5 bases not matched to a gene; V was cut back by 7 bases and J by 5 bases.

This clonotype has at least ten counts. CDR3 sequence: CASRPHTQADSPLHF. The CDR3 coding sequence is TGTGCCAGCAGGCCACACACCCAAGCGGATTCACCCCTCCACTTT. The chain recombines TRBV2 with TRBJ1-6; D remains ambiguous. The length of the CDR3 is 15 residues. Trimming took 6 bases from V and 8 from J, leaving 17 bases between them. The germline V gene has CDR1 SNHLY and CDR2 FYNNEI.

V gene TRBV20-1 combines with J gene TRBJ2-5; maybe TRBD1 (5 bases). CDR1 is DFQATT and CDR2 is SNEGSKA in the germline V gene (reference sequence). The CDR3 covers 16 residues. Trimming removed 0 bases from V and 1 base from J, with 15 bases in between. Written as DNA, the CDR3 is TGCAGTGCTAGAGATTGGGGAACAGGATCCCAAGAGACCCAGTACTTC. Its protein product is CSARDWGTGSQETQYF.

This clonotype turned up a few times. The chain has TRBV2 and TRBJ2-7, with 12 positions matching TRBD2. Germline CDR1 and CDR2: SNHLY and FYNNEI. Trimming removed 6 bases from V and 5 bases from J; junction bases left unmatched: 11. This CDR3 region has 16 residues. CDR3 sequence: CASRQAWTSGNHEQYF. The CDR3 DNA is TGTGCCAGCAGGCAAGCATGGACTAGCGGGAACCACGAGCAGTACTTC.

The chain employs TRBV14 and TRBJ2-1; 7 bases agree with TRBD1. CDR3 length: 13 amino acids. Germline CDR1 is SGHDN and CDR2 is FVKESK. After removal of 3 bases from V and 16 bases from J, the junction contained 12 bases not matched to a gene. The CDR3 nucleotides read TGTGCCAGCAGCCACGCTTCGACAGGGATCAAATTCTTC. Translated, it gives CASSHASTGIKFF.

The chain is built from TRBV20-1 and TRBJ1-2; 7 bases fit TRBD1. Per germline, CDR1 DFQATT and CDR2 SNEGSKA (reference sequence). The CDR3 contains 12 residues. The trim removed 3 bases at V and 8 bases at J, leaving 6 bases unmatched. CDR3 sequence reads: CSASTGVGGYTF. In nucleotides, the CDR3 is TGCAGTGCTAGCACAGGGGTTGGGGGCTACACCTTC.

This chain joins TRBV6-2 or TRBV6-3 and TRBJ1-1, with 7 bases aligning to TRBD1. V shed 7 bases, J shed 4 bases, and the junction held 6 bases outside the gene matches. Per the germline V gene, CDR1 is MNHEY and CDR2 is SVGEGT. The CDR3 sequence is 13 residues long. This CDR3 is CASTPTGITEAFF. The CDR3 bases are TGTGCCAGCACTCCGACAGGGATCACTGAAGCTTTCTTT.

This clonotype has ten or more counts. V gene TRBV5-1 combines with J gene TRBJ1-1, with 8 bases aligning to TRBD1. V gave up 6 bases and J gave up 7 bases; unmatched junction bases: 11. There are 14 residues in the CDR3. CDR1 SGHRS and CDR2 YFSETQ come from the germline V gene. This CDR3 is CASNQQGGLDEAFF. The CDR3 nucleotides read TGCGCCAGCAACCAACAGGGGGGCTTAGATGAAGCTTTCTTT.

In this sample, this clonotype turned up a few times. The genes are TRBV4-1 and TRBJ2-3; 15 bases line up with TRBD2. Unmatched junction bases numbered 6, after V lost 9 bases and J lost 2 bases. Per germline, CDR1 MGHRA and CDR2 YSYEKL. The CDR3 totals 16 residues. For the CDR3, the DNA is TGCGCCAGTCGGGGACTAGCGGGGGGAAACACAGATACGCAGTATTTT. Amino acid sequence: CASRGLAGGNTDTQYF.

The table lists this clonotype with many counts. This chain joins TRBV6-2 or TRBV6-3 and TRBJ1-5; no definite D call. Germline V CDR1 and CDR2: MNHEY, SVGEGT. The V end was cut by 0 bases, the J end by 2 bases, with 20 bases between. This CDR3 spans 19 amino acids. The CDR3 sequence: CASSYSSRSGFGGNQPQHF. CDR3 coding DNA: TGTGCCAGCAGTTACTCGTCGAGGTCGGGCTTCGGGGGCAATCAGCCCCAGCATTTT.

Only a few counts were recorded for this clonotype. The chain links TRBV5-1 to TRBJ1-5; 11 bases match TRBD1. Germline trimming cut 2 bases from V and 3 bases from J; bases unmatched to any gene: 4. Looked up from germline, CDR1 is SGHRS and CDR2 is YFSETQ. This CDR3 is built from 16 residues. CDR3 sequence: CASSLGTGGTNQPQHF. The CDR3 DNA is TGCGCCAGCAGCTTAGGGACAGGGGGAACCAATCAGCCCCAGCATTTT.

V usage is TRBV18 and J usage is TRBJ2-5; D remains unclear. Trimming left V 6 bases short and J 5 bases short, with 16 bases between. The CDR3 totals 14 residues. In germline, CDR1 is KGHSH, CDR2 LQKENI. In DNA form, the CDR3 reads TGTGCCAGCTCCCCCATCGGATCGCGGGAGACCCAGTACTTC. Its protein is CASSPIGSRETQYF.

The chain uses TRBV6-2 or TRBV6-3 and TRBJ2-2; D uncertain. Trimming took off 4 bases at V and 2 bases at J, with 5 bases between the two ends. This CDR3 region has 13 residues. Germline CDR1 is MNHEY and CDR2 is SVGEGT. The CDR3 loop is CASSLFNTGELFF. DNA for the CDR3: TGTGCCAGCAGTTTGTTTAACACCGGGGAGCTGTTTTTT.

This clonotype appeared many times. In DNA, the CDR3 is TGTGCCATCAGCGCCCCTTCTAGAGGCAATGAGCAGTTCTTC. Protein sequence: CAISAPSRGNEQFF. The chain has TRBV10-3 and TRBJ2-1; D uncertain. The V gene's germline CDR1 is ENHRY and CDR2 SYGVKD. The CDR3 runs to 14 residues. Trimming stripped 6 bases from V and 6 bases from J, with 15 bases between.

The chain uses TRBV6-2 or TRBV6-3 and TRBJ1-5, with a tentative D call TRBD1 (6 bases). The V and J ends lost 7 bases and 0 bases respectively, with 10 bases between them. Per the germline V gene, CDR1 is MNHEY and CDR2 is SVGEGT. CDR3 size: 14 residues. The CDR3: CASNGQISNQPQHF. CDR3 nucleotides: TGTGCCAGCAATGGACAGATTAGCAATCAGCCCCAGCATTTT.

This clonotype was picked up a small number of times. This rearrangement joins TRBV6-1 to TRBJ1-5; 10 bases are shared with TRBD1. CDR3 length: 15 residues. The germline gives CDR1 MNHNS, CDR2 SASEGT. V was clipped by 5 bases and J by 3 bases; unmatched bases: 4. CDR3 sequence reads: CASSRGQGDNQPQHF. The CDR3 region has the DNA TGTGCCAGCAGTCGAGGACAGGGGGACAATCAGCCCCAGCATTTT.

In this sample, this clonotype turned up many times. CDR3 loop: CSVERTPGEQYF. CDR3 nucleotides: TGCAGCGTTGAGAGAACACCGGGCGAGCAGTACTTC. The V gene is TRBV29-1, the J gene TRBJ2-7; unclear D gene. The CDR3 runs to 12 residues. Germline V lookup: CDR1 SQVTM, CDR2 ANQGSEA. The V and J ends lost 3 bases and 6 bases respectively, with 12 bases between them.

This clonotype was found many times. The gene calls are TRBV15 and TRBJ2-5; the D is unclear. The CDR3 is made up of 14 amino acids. Looked up from germline, CDR1 is LNHNV and CDR2 is YYDKDF (reference sequence). V lost 1 base and J lost 0, with 6 bases in between. For the CDR3, the DNA is TGTGCCACCAGCAGAGTCGGGTACCAAGAGACCCAGTACTTC. It encodes CATSRVGYQETQYF. Based on the CDR3 plus reference TRBV15 and TRBJ2-5, the full variable domain is DAMVIQNPRYQVTQFGKPVTLSCSQTLNHNVMYWYQQKSSQAPKLLFHYYDKDFNNEADTPDNFQSRRPNTSFCFLDIRSPGLGDTAMYLCATSRVGYQETQYFGPGTRLLVL.

The rearrangement joins TRBV5-6 to TRBJ2-1; 10 bases match TRBD2. This CDR3 is built from 16 residues. The J segment lost 2 bases and the V segment lost 2 bases, leaving 4 bases of the junction unmatched. Germline V gene data show CDR1 as SGHDT and CDR2 as YYEEEE. The DNA for the CDR3 is TGTGCCAGCAGCTTCCTAACTAGCGGGGCCTACAATGAGCAGTTCTTC. Its translation: CASSFLTSGAYNEQFF. The whole variable domain, remainder taken from reference TRBV5-6 and TRBJ2-1, is DAGVTQSPTHLIKTRGQQVTLRCSPKSGHDTVSWYQQALGQGPQFIFQYYEEEERQRGNFPDRFSGHQFPNYSSELNVNALLLGDSALYLCASSFLTSGAYNEQFFGPGTRLTVL.

In this sample, this clonotype turned up many times. The V and J genes are TRBV11-2 and TRBJ2-1, with a possible D match to TRBD2 (5 bases). This CDR3 region has 16 residues. The germline gives CDR1 SGHAT, CDR2 FQNNGV. The V and J ends lost 1 base and 1 base respectively, with 11 bases between them. CDR3 nucleotides: TGTGCCAGCAGCTTAGGTGGAGGCAAGTCCTACAATGAGCAGTTCTTC. Protein product: CASSLGGGKSYNEQFF.

This clonotype was seen at least ten times. The gene calls are TRBV10-3 and TRBJ2-1; 8 nucleotides match TRBD1. There are 16 residues in the CDR3. From germline, CDR1 is ENHRY and CDR2 SYGVKD. V lost 2 bases and J lost 7; bases outside the gene matches: 10. CDR3 coding DNA: TGTGCCATCAGTGAGCGAGGACAGGGAACAGAAAATGAGCAGTTCTTC. Translation: CAISERGQGTENEQFF.

Many counts were recorded for this clonotype. The rearrangement uses TRBV20-1 and TRBJ1-5, with 9 bases that match TRBD1. Losses at the gene ends were 0 bases for V and 4 bases for J; bases not matched to a gene: 4. CDR1 is DFQATT and CDR2 is SNEGSKA in the germline V gene (reference sequence). The CDR3 totals 15 residues. This CDR3 reads CSARDTGGANQPQHF. The CDR3, as DNA: TGCAGTGCTAGAGACACAGGGGGCGCGAATCAGCCCCAGCATTTT.

This clonotype has ten or more counts. The gene calls are TRBV7-2 and TRBJ1-2; D is possibly TRBD1 (5 bases). The CDR3 totals 16 residues. The germline V gene has CDR1 SGHTA and CDR2 FQGNSA. Trimming left V 1 base short and J 8 bases short, with 20 bases between. The CDR3 is CASSLENWRGREGYTF. The CDR3 bases are TGTGCCAGCAGCTTAGAGAATTGGCGGGGCAGGGAAGGCTACACCTTC.

This clonotype came up a few times. The chain recombines TRBV11-2 with TRBJ1-2, with TRBD1 matching 8 bases. The CDR3 sequence is 14 residues long. J was trimmed by 8 bases and V by 5 bases; bases with no gene match: 10. The germline gives CDR1 SGHAT, CDR2 FQNNGV. The CDR3 spells CASSPTGVGSGYTF. CDR3 DNA: TGTGCCAGCAGCCCGACAGGGGTCGGATCGGGCTACACCTTC.

This clonotype was counted only a few times. The V gene is TRBV28, the J gene TRBJ2-2, with D possibly matching TRBD1 (5 bases). The CDR3 loop spans 15 amino acids. The V gene's germline CDR1 is MDHEN and CDR2 SYDVKM. V lost 6 bases to trimming and J lost 0 bases, with 11 bases between them. The DNA of the CDR3 is TGTGCCAGCAGCCGGACACTATCGAACACCGGGGAGCTGTTTTTT. As protein: CASSRTLSNTGELFF.

V and J are TRBV20-1 and TRBJ2-1, with 7 positions matching TRBD1. Germline values: CDR1 DFQATT, CDR2 SNEGSKA (reference sequence). This CDR3 spans 15 amino acids. The J segment lost 8 bases and the V segment lost 0 bases, leaving 10 bases of the junction unmatched. In nucleotides, the CDR3 is TGCAGTGCTAGAGATTACCGAGGGGGCCAGTATGAGCAGTTCTTC. This sequence encodes CSARDYRGGQYEQFF.

This clonotype has at least ten counts. The J gene is TRBJ2-3, the V gene TRBV24-1; 7 positions match TRBD1. Per the germline V gene, CDR1 is KGHDR and CDR2 is SFDVKD. There are 15 residues in the CDR3. V was pared by 4 bases and J by 14 bases, with 17 bases of the junction left unmatched. The CDR3 loop reads CATSEHAGTASVVYF. CDR3 sequence (DNA): TGTGCCACCAGTGAGCATGCCGGGACAGCGAGCGTGGTGTATTTT.

This chain joins TRBV19 and TRBJ1-2, with TRBD1 identical over 9 bases. This CDR3 contains 13 residues. Germline V gives CDR1 LNHDA, CDR2 SQIVND (reference sequence). V trimming: 4 bases; J trimming: 8 bases; junction bases outside the gene matches: 5. CDR3 amino acids: CASSRGTGSGYTF. The CDR3 nucleotides are TGTGCCAGTAGTAGAGGGACAGGGAGCGGCTACACCTTC. Drawing the rest from reference TRBV19 and TRBJ1-2, the complete variable domain is DGGITQSPKYLFRKEGQNVTLSCEQNLNHDAMYWYRQDPGQGLRLIYYSQIVNDFQKGDIAEGYSVSREKKESFPLTVTSAQKNPTAFYLCASSRGTGSGYTFGSGTRLTVV.

The rearrangement uses TRBV20-1 and TRBJ2-5; weak D call: TRBD2 (6 bases). Trimming shortened V by 6 bases and J by 3 bases, and 20 bases separated the two germline ends. CDR3 length equals 15 residues. CDR1 is DFQATT and CDR2 is SNEGSKA in the germline V gene (reference sequence). Here the CDR3 reads CSAPNLRGDKETQYF. CDR3 DNA sequence: TGCAGTGCGCCCAACCTTCGCGGGGATAAAGAGACCCAGTACTTC.